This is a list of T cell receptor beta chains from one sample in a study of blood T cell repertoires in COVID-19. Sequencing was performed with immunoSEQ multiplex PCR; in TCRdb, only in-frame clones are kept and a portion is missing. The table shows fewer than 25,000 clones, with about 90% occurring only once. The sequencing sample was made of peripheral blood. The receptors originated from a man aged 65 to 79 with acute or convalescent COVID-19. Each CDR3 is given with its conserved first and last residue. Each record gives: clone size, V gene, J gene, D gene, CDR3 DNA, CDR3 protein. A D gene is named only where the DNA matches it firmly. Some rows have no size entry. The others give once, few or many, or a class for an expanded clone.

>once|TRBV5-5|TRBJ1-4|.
TGTGCCAGCCCAGTCAGGGTGGGTGAAAAACTGTTTTTT
CASPVRVGEKLFF
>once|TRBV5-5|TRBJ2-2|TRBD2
TGTGCCAGCAGCCGTAGAAATTTAGCGGGGGGGAACACCGGGGAGCTGTTTTTT
CASSRRNLAGGNTGELFF
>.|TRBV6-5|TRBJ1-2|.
TGTGCCAGCACCTACCGGGGTTTAGTGCCTGGCTACACCTTC
CASTYRGLVPGYTF
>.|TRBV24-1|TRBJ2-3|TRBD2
TGTGCCACCAGTGATCCTAGCGGTAGCACAGATACGCAGTATTTT
CATSDPSGSTDTQYF
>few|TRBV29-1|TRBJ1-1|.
TGCAGCGTTGGAGGCCAATCGGCCAAAACAGGGACGAACACTGAAGCTTTCTTT
CSVGGQSAKTGTNTEAFF
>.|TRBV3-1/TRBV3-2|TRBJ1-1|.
TGTGCCAGCAGCCAAGAGGGGAGACAGGCCCGCACTGAAGCTTTCTTT
CASSQEGRQARTEAFF
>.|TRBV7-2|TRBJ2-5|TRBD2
TGTGCCAGCAGCTTTCGTAGCGGGGGATGGGAGACCCAGTACTTC
CASSFRSGGWETQYF
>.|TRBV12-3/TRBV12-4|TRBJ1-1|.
TGTGCCAGCAGCGCAGGGGTCTCTGAAGCTTTCTTT
CASSAGVSEAFF
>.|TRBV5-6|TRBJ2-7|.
TGTGCCAGCAGCTTGGCAGGACAGACCTACGAGCAGTACTTC
CASSLAGQTYEQYF
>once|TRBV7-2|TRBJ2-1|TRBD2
TGTGCCAGCAGCTTAAAGTCGTCGTCGGGGGGGCAAAGTGAGCAGTTCTTC
CASSLKSSSGGQSEQFF
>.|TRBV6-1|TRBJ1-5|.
TGTGCCAGCAGTGGCCCCGACAGCTTTTCTAATCAGCCCCAGCATTTT
CASSGPDSFSNQPQHF
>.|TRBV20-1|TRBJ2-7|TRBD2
TGCAGTGCTAGTCCCCGACTAGCGGAGCTTTACGAGCAGTACTTC
CSASPRLAELYEQYF
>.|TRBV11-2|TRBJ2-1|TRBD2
TGTGCCAGCAGCTCGGGACTAGCGGGAGTAGATGAGCAGTTCTTC
CASSSGLAGVDEQFF
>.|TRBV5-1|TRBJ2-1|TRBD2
TGCGCCAGCAGCCTGCTAGCGGGAGCCCCCAATGAGCAGTTCTTC
CASSLLAGAPNEQFF
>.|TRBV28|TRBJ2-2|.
TGTGCCAGCAGGTCCGGTCCCGTTTGGTCCGGGGAGCTGTTTTTT
CASRSGPVWSGELFF
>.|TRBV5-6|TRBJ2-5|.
TGTGCCAGCACCCGGGACTCGCCGGCGGGGACCCAGTACTTC
CASTRDSPAGTQYF
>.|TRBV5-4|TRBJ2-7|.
TGTGCCAGCAGCTTTAGACAGGGTAAGGGAGGCGAGCAGTACTTC
CASSFRQGKGGEQYF
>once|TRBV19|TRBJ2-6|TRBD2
TGTGCCAGTAGTCCCCGAGAGGGAGGGTCTGGGGCCAACGTCCTGACTTTC
CASSPREGGSGANVLTF
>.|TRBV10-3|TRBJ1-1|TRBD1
TGTGCCATCAGTGAGGCCGGGACAGGGCCGAACACTGAAGCTTTCTTT
CAISEAGTGPNTEAFF
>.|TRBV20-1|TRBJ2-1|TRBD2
TGCAGTGCTAGTCGTAGCGGGGGGTACAATGAGCAGTTCTTC
CSASRSGGYNEQFF
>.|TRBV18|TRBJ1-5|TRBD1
TGTGCCAGCTCACCAGACAGGGTAGGGCAGCCCCAGCATTTT
CASSPDRVGQPQHF
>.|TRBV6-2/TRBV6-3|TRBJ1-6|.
TGTGCCAGCAGTTACTCAGGGGAAGATTCACCCCTCCACTTT
CASSYSGEDSPLHF
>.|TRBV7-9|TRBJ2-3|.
TGTGCCAGCAGCTTAGACGGAGTTTCGAGCACAGATACGCAGTATTTT
CASSLDGVSSTDTQYF
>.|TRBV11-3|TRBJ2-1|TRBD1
TGTGCCAGCAGCTTAGGGAGAGGAGGGACAGGGGCTTACAATGAGCAGTTCTTC
CASSLGRGGTGAYNEQFF
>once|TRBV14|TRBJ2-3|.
TGTGCCAGCAGCCAAGATCGTGGGGAGGTTAGCACAGATACGCAGTATTTT
CASSQDRGEVSTDTQYF
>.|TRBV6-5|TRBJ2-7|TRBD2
TGTGCCAGCAGGCCCGCTAGCGGGGTCTCCTACGAGCAGTACTTC
CASRPASGVSYEQYF
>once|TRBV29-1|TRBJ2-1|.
TGCAGCGTTGAGTCTCTTCAGCAGTTCTTC
CSVESLQQFF
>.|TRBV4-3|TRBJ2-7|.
TGCGCCAGCAGCCAAGAAGAGGGTTGGTCCTACGAGCAGTACTTC
CASSQEEGWSYEQYF
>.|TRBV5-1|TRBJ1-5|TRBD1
TGCGCCAGCAGCTTGGGGGGACAGGGGAATCAGCCCCAGCATTTT
CASSLGGQGNQPQHF
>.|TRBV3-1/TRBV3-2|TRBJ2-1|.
TGTGCCAGCAGCCGCCAAGTGAGCGGAACCAACAATGAGCAGTTCTTC
CASSRQVSGTNNEQFF
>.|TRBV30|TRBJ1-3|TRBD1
TGTGCCTGGAGTGTACAGGGGGGAAACACCATATATTTT
CAWSVQGGNTIYF
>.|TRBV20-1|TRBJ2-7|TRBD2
TGCAGTGCTAGTGGACTAGCGGGGGTTTCCTACGAGCAGTACTTC
CSASGLAGVSYEQYF
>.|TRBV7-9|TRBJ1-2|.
TGTGCCAGCAGCTCCACAGGGTCTAACTATGGCTACACCTTC
CASSSTGSNYGYTF
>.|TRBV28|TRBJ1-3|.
TGTGCCAGCAGTTTTAACGCGGTTTCTGGAAACACCATATATTTT
CASSFNAVSGNTIYF
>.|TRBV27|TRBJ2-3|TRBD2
TGTGCCAGCAGTTTAGGGGGACTAGCGACAGATACGCAGTATTTT
CASSLGGLATDTQYF
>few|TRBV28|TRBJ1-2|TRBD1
TGTGCCAGCAGTTCCCTAGACAGGGTTGATGGCTACACCTTC
CASSSLDRVDGYTF
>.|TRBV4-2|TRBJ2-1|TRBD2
TGTGCCAGCCTCGGGGGGTACAATGAGCAGTTCTTC
CASLGGYNEQFF
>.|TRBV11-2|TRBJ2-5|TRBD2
TGTGCCAGCAGCTTAGCAGCTAGCGGGGGAGAGACCCAGTACTTC
CASSLAASGGETQYF
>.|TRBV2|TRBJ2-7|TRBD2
TGTGCCAGCAGTGAGTCTAGCGGGAGGGCCTGGCGCTACTTC
CASSESSGRAWRYF
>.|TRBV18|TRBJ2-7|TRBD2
TGTGCCAGCTCAGCTAGCGGGAGACGAGGGGAGCAGTACTTC
CASSASGRRGEQYF
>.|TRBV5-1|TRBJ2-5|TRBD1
TGCGCCAGCAGCGTCACAGGGGTTAAACAAGAGACCCAGTACTTC
CASSVTGVKQETQYF
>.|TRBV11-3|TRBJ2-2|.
TGTGCCAGCAGCTACCGACTAGCCGGGGAGCTGTTTTTT
CASSYRLAGELFF
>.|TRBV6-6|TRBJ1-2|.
TGTGCCAGCAGTTACCCCGGTGGCGGGGGGTTGGCGGGCTACACCTTC
CASSYPGGGGLAGYTF
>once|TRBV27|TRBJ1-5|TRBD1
TGTGCCAGCAGGCAGACCGGGACAGGGTTGCGCAATCAGCCCCAGCATTTT
CASRQTGTGLRNQPQHF
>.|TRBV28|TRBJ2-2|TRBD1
TGTGCCAGCAGTCTGCGGACAGGGGGCAGGTTAAGCGGGGAGCTGTTTTTT
CASSLRTGGRLSGELFF
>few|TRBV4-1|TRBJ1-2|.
TGCGCCAGCAGCCACCACGGGAAGGACTATGGCTACACCTTC
CASSHHGKDYGYTF
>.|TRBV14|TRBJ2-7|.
TGTGCCAGCAGCCAAGGGGTAGGAGGGACCTACGAGCAGTACTTC
CASSQGVGGTYEQYF
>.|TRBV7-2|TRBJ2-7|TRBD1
TGTGCCAGCAGCTATAAGACAGGGGGCAGCTACGAGCAGTACTTC
CASSYKTGGSYEQYF
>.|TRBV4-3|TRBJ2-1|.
TGCGCCAGCAGCCAAGATTCCCCCCAGGGAATACACAATGAGCAGTTCTTC
CASSQDSPQGIHNEQFF
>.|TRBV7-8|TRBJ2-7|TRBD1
TGTGCCAGCAGCTTTCGACAGGGTCAACTCTACGAGCAGTACTTC
CASSFRQGQLYEQYF
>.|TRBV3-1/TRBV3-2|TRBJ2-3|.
TGTGCCAGCAGCGGACCGGGGGATACGCAGTATTTT
CASSGPGDTQYF
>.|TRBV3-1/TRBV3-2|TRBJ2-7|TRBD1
TGTGCCAGCAGCCCGTCCCGGGACAGGGTCGACGAGCAGTACTTC
CASSPSRDRVDEQYF
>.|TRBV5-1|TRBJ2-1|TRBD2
TGCGCCAGCAGGCGAGGGACTAGCGGGGACAATGAGCAGTTCTTC
CASRRGTSGDNEQFF
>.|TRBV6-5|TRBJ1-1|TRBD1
TGTGCCAGCAGTTACTCGATCGGTGACAGGGTCACTGAAGCTTTCTTT
CASSYSIGDRVTEAFF
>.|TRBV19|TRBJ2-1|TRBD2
TGTGCCAGTAGTATAATGGCTAGCGGGAGGGTATCCTACAATGAGCAGTTCTTC
CASSIMASGRVSYNEQFF
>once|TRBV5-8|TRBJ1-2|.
TGTGCCAGCAGCGCGGGACTCAGAGATAACTATGGCTACACCTTC
CASSAGLRDNYGYTF
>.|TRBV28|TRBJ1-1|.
TGTGCCAGCAGTTTATCCCGTCTAGCTGGAGGAGCTTTCTTT
CASSLSRLAGGAFF